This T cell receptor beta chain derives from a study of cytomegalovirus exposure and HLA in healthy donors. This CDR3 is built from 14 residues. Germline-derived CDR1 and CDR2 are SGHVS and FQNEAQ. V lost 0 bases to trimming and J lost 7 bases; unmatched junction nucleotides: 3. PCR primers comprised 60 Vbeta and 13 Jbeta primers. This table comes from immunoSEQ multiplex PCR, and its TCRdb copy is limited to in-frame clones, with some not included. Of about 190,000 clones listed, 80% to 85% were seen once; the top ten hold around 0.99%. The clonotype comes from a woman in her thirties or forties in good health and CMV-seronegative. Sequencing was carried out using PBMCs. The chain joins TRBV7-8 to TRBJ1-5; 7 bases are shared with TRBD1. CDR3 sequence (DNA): TGTGCCAGCAGCTTAGCCGACAGGGAGCAGCCCCAGCATTTT. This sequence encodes CASSLADREQPQHF.